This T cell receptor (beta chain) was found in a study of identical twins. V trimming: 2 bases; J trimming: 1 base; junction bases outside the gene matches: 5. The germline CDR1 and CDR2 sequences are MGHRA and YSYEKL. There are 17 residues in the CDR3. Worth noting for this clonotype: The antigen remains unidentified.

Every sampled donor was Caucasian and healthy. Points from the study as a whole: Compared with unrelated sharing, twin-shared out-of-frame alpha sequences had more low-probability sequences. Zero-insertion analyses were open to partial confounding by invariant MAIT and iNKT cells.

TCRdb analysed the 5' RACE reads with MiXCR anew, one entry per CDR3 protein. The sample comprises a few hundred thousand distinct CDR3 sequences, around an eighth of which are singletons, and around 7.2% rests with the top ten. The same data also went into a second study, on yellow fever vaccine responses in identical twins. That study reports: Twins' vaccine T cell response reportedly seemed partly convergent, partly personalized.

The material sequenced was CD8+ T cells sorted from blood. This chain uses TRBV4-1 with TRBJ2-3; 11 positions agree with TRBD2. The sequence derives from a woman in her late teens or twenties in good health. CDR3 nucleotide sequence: TGCGCCAGCAGCCAAAACTGGGGACTAGCGGGCACAGATACGCAGTATTTT. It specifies CASSQNWGLAGTDTQYF.